This T cell receptor (beta chain) was documented in a study of shared clonotypes between healthy human individuals (dated by TCRdb to the early 2020s). Broadly, across the study: A couple of women and a few men aged 18 to 49 years were included in the cohort. Per donor, three plates each were used for CD4 naive and CD4 memory, two for CD8 naive, and one for CD8 memory. Leukapheresis yielded between about 0.9 and 9 billion PBMCs per donor. The study deeply sequenced blood TCR repertoires of 5 or 6 healthy adults to estimate repertoire size and the extent of clonotype sharing between individuals. Different laboratories and diverse techniques were used to prepare libraries and sequence TCR repertoires, to increase sequencing depth and limit assay-specific biases. Study-wide conclusions, independent of this receptor: Incomplete sequencing was indicated by rarefaction of sorted-subset datasets, despite the large sequencing depth. Sampling was restricted to blood, and TCR repertoires in tissue are likely to differ from TCR repertoires in blood. Pairwise subsampling indicated that sequencing depth was expected to affect the degree of clonotype sharing among donors. Sharing across several donors was observed for approximately 5% of naive CD4, over 3% of naive CD8, 2% to 2.5% of memory CD4, and about 0.4% of memory CD8 clonotypes. The small number of donors limited the genetic and exposure-history diversity represented. Compared with non-shared clonotypes, the clonotypes found in all four sorted-subset donors had higher generation probabilities. Naive subsets generally had larger estimated clonotype richness than memory subsets did.

Note on this clone: The antigen it binds to is not known. No quality values exist for individual bases; no much larger clone is one base distant.

For the CD8 naive samples, CD45RO-negative cells were positively selected for CCR7, yielding a CD45RA+CCR7+ population from which TemRA cells were excluded. The donors were healthy, HIV-negative adults who had no recently reported acute infections or vaccinations. Only Caucasian adults living in Nashville, Tennessee, USA were represented among the donors. Blood was obtained by leukapheresis, after which PBMCs were separated by Ficoll-Histopaque density gradient centrifugation and cryopreserved in liquid nitrogen vapor phase. Analytical flow cytometry was used to check the purity and quantity of every magnetically sorted T cell population. Genomic DNA was isolated from every sorted fraction and measured by UV absorbance on a Nanodrop 2000c. V sheds 8 bases and J sheds 8 bases, leaving 16 bases between their ends. Its CDR3 holds 13 amino acids, cysteine through phenylalanine. Kept here is only the CDR3 DNA, which spans 39 bases and is read in frame from base 1. CDR1 is given as SGHTA and CDR2 as FQGNSA, both from the germline V gene.

Using the deep immunoSEQ assay, TCR CDR3 regions were amplified from genomic DNA by multiplex PCR. Extracted genomic DNA from each cell subset was spread evenly across all wells of several immunoSEQ 96-well plates, with each plate serving as a replicate. For sorted subsets, each replicate PCR was loaded with roughly 0.2 ug genomic DNA, equivalent to 30,000 or so T cell genomes. The purified libraries were quantified using a Qubit 3.0 fluorometer, sized with a Bioanalyzer 2100, and then quantified again using the KAPA Library Quantification kit. Every immunoSEQ 96-well plate was sequenced on a separate single-read 150-cycle Illumina NextSeq 550 flow cell. Regarding the original processing steps: Because only junctional sequences without quality scores were contained in the immunoSEQ output, filtering matching that applied to full-length reads could not be performed. Sequences were annotated with PyIR, a Python wrapper for IgBLAST v1.9, and V/J genes and CDR3 were assigned using IMGT germline references. Any read was removed if the V/J assignment was weak (E-value above 1e-6), the CDR3 was missing, or the read contained stop codons, out-of-frame junctions, or ambiguous translated residues. A V3J clonotype was defined by an identical inferred V gene, J gene, and CDR3 amino acid sequence. The percentage overlap between two repertoires was calculated by dividing the number of shared unique clonotypes by the size of the smaller repertoire. Repertoire richness was assessed with RTK rarefaction, the Chao1 estimator, and Recon v2.1 estimates of unobserved clonotypes. OLGA was used to compute generation probabilities for all TCRbeta clonotypes that the gDNA method yielded from a handful of donors. Held by TCRdb, this immuneACCESS table contains in-frame sequences only and omits some clones. Under half of the omission traces to an unresolved V gene where checked; the cause of the rest is unknown. V and J calls and clone size are those listed in that table; D and trimming were worked out from the DNA. This sample gives about 800,000 clones in total; about 96% of them show up just once. Around 0.21% of the sample is held by the ten biggest clonotypes.

Specimen: naive CD8+ T cells sorted from blood. The cell subset or site label for this specimen denotes: CD45RA+CCR7+. The sequence links TRBV7-2 to TRBJ2-1, with TRBD2 tentatively as D gene (6 bases match). The receptor was isolated from a man aged 25-40 years in good health. The nucleotide sequence reads as follows: TGTGCCAGCTCCGGGACTTCTTTCTATGAGCAGTTCTTC. This translates into CASSGTSFYEQFF.